These 15 T cell receptor beta chains were sequenced from one sample in a study of early T cells in non-severe SARS-CoV-2 infection. TCRdb called the 5' RACE reads again in MiXCR, with one record for every CDR3 protein. Among 50,000 or so distinct CDR3 sequences listed, around 8% were seen once. Sequencing was carried out using whole blood. These receptors were collected from an adult who was a healthcare worker with PCR-confirmed SARS-CoV-2 infection or an uninfected control (not recorded which).

This clonotype was counted many times. This rearrangement joins TRBV6-1 to TRBJ1-6; no reliable D call. The V and J ends lost 7 bases and 7 bases respectively, with 17 bases between them. CDR3 length equals 15 residues. Germline values: CDR1 MNHNS, CDR2 SASEGT. Here the CDR3 reads CASTLTPGDNSPLHF. The CDR3, as DNA: TGTGCCAGCACCCTGACCCCGGGAGACAATTCACCCCTCCACTTT.

This clonotype was counted a few times. This chain joins TRBV7-6 and TRBJ2-1, with TRBD2 matching 8 bases. The CDR3 has 18 amino acids. CDR1 is SGHVS, CDR2 FNYEAQ, per germline. With 5 bases clipped from V and 2 bases from J, the junction kept 14 bases outside the gene matches. The CDR3 reads CASSPTRGGYRTYNEQFF. The DNA of the CDR3 is TGTGCCAGCAGCCCAACTCGCGGGGGGTACCGTACCTACAATGAGCAGTTCTTC.

Many counts were recorded for this clonotype. This chain links TRBV7-2 with TRBJ2-1, with D perhaps matching TRBD2 (5 bases). Trimming took off 5 bases at V and 6 bases at J, with 17 bases between the two ends. Germline V gives CDR1 SGHTA, CDR2 FQGNSA. This CDR3 comprises 15 residues. The CDR3 DNA sequence: TGTGCCAGCAGCACAGAATTAACAAGCGGCAATGAGCAGTTCTTC. It yields the protein CASSTELTSGNEQFF.

The gene calls are TRBV12-3 or TRBV12-4 and TRBJ1-4; perhaps TRBD1 as D (5 bases). The CDR3 sequence is 15 residues long. Trimming cost V 6 bases and J 5 bases, with 16 bases left between them. The CDR3 is CASSPQGRQNEKLFF. The CDR3 bases are TGTGCCAGCAGCCCTCAGGGACGGCAGAATGAAAAACTGTTTTTT.

This clonotype was detected only a few times. The rearrangement uses TRBV20-1 and TRBJ1-2; 10 nucleotides agree with TRBD1. CDR3 length: 14 residues. The germline gives CDR1 DFQATT, CDR2 SNEGSKA (reference sequence). The CDR3 DNA reads TGCAGCCGTCGGGACAGGGGAACTTTCTATGGCTACACCTTC. Amino acids: CSRRDRGTFYGYTF.

This clonotype has at least ten counts. The chain links TRBV20-1 to TRBJ2-7; 9 bases agree with TRBD2. This CDR3 has 13 amino acids. The germline CDR1 and CDR2 sequences are DFQATT and SNEGSKA (reference sequence). The junction had 5 bases not matched to a gene; V was cut back by 3 bases and J by 5 bases. The CDR3 loop reads CSASIAGVNEQYF. CDR3 in DNA: TGCAGTGCTAGTATAGCGGGAGTAAACGAGCAGTACTTC.

This clonotype was seen many times. Relative to the germline gene, one junction end is altered; a read error may explain this. This chain uses TRBV6-2 or TRBV6-3 with TRBJ2-1; 9 nucleotides align to TRBD2. The V gene's germline CDR1 is MNHEY and CDR2 SVGEGT. This CDR3 has 15 amino acids. The DNA of the CDR3 is TGTGCCAGCAATTACTGGCGGGAGGGCCGTAGTGAGCAGTTCTTC. This gives the protein CASNYWREGRSEQFF.

In this sample, this clonotype turned up many times. This rearrangement joins TRBV6-4 to TRBJ2-1, with TRBD1 as a possible D gene (6 bases). The germline V gene has CDR1 MRHNA and CDR2 SNTAGT. Trimming pared 3 bases from V and 0 bases from J, leaving 6 bases between. The CDR3 covers 14 residues. CDR3 protein: CASSEDSSYNEQFF. CDR3 nucleotide sequence: TGTGCCAGCAGTGAGGACAGCTCCTACAATGAGCAGTTCTTC.

The chain links TRBV12-3 or TRBV12-4 to TRBJ1-5; a possible D gene is TRBD1 (6 bases). There are 15 residues in the CDR3. V was trimmed by 6 bases and J by 7 bases, leaving 19 bases between them. The CDR3 sequence: CASRLSPGHGQPQHF. The CDR3 region has the DNA TGTGCCAGCAGACTCTCCCCGGGACATGGGCAGCCCCAGCATTTT.

This clonotype was counted at least ten times. The rearrangement joins TRBV6-5 to TRBJ2-5; D is perhaps TRBD1 (6 bases). Per germline, CDR1 MNHEY and CDR2 SVGAGI. The CDR3 consists of 14 residues. Trimming took 4 bases from V and 5 from J, leaving 14 bases between them. The CDR3 DNA reads TGTGCCAGCAGTTTCAGGGGCCCGGGGGAGACCCAGTACTTC. It specifies CASSFRGPGETQYF.

This clonotype appeared a few times. V is TRBV6-2 or TRBV6-3 and J is TRBJ2-2, with D perhaps matching TRBD1 (6 bases). V lost 5 bases to trimming and J lost 5 bases, with 12 bases between them. There are 14 residues in the CDR3. The germline V gene has CDR1 MNHEY and CDR2 SVGEGT. CDR3 sequence reads: CASSKNRETGELFF. The CDR3 DNA is TGTGCCAGCAGTAAAAACAGGGAAACCGGGGAGCTGTTTTTT.

This clonotype was counted ten times or more. CDR3 DNA: TGTGCCAGCACCCAGGACACCATGTACCAAGAGACCCAGTACTTC. Protein: CASTQDTMYQETQYF. The rearrangement joins TRBV9 to TRBJ2-5; maybe TRBD1 (5 bases). Germline V gene data show CDR1 as SGDLS and CDR2 as YYNGEE. With 6 bases removed from V and 0 bases from J, the gap between germline ends came to 15 bases. The CDR3 loop spans 15 amino acids. Full variable domain (rest looked up from reference TRBV9 and TRBJ2-5): DSGVTQTPKHLITATGQRVTLRCSPRSGDLSVYWYQQSLDQGLQFLIQYYNGEERAKGNILERFSAQQFPDLHSELNLSSLELGDSALYFCASTQDTMYQETQYFGPGTRLLVL.

This clonotype was recorded many times. CDR3 region: CSVAPGGNEKLFF. The CDR3 coding sequence is TGCAGCGTGGCGCCAGGTGGTAATGAAAAACTGTTTTTT. This chain joins TRBV29-1 and TRBJ1-4; D not resolved. The CDR3 is 13 residues long. CDR1 and CDR2 from the germline V gene are SQVTM and ANQGSEA. V lost 6 bases and J lost 4, with 12 bases in between. Supplemented by reference TRBV29-1 and TRBJ1-4, the full variable domain reads SAVISQKPSRDICQRGTSLTIQCQVDSQVTMMFWYRQQPGQSLTLIATANQGSEATYESGFVIDKFPISRPNLTFSTLTVSNMSPEDSSIYLCSVAPGGNEKLFFGSGTQLSVL.

This clonotype came up many times. This chain joins TRBV6-5 and TRBJ2-1; either TRBD1 or TRBD2 may supply D (6 bases each). Trimming pared 6 bases from V and 3 bases from J, leaving 18 bases between. This CDR3 is 16 amino acids long. In germline, CDR1 is MNHEY, CDR2 SVGAGI. Here the CDR3 reads CASSQGAGRGYNEQFF. The CDR3 nucleotides are TGTGCCAGCAGCCAGGGAGCGGGCAGGGGCTACAATGAGCAGTTCTTC.

The CDR3 nucleotides read TGTGCCAGCAGCAAACAGGGGGATACGCAGTATTTT. It is translated as CASSKQGDTQYF. The chain links TRBV7-6 to TRBJ2-3; 7 nucleotides align to TRBD1. The CDR3 loop spans 12 amino acids. Germline loops: CDR1 SGHVS, CDR2 FNYEAQ. V dropped 5 bases and J dropped 6; count of bases not matched to a gene: 2.